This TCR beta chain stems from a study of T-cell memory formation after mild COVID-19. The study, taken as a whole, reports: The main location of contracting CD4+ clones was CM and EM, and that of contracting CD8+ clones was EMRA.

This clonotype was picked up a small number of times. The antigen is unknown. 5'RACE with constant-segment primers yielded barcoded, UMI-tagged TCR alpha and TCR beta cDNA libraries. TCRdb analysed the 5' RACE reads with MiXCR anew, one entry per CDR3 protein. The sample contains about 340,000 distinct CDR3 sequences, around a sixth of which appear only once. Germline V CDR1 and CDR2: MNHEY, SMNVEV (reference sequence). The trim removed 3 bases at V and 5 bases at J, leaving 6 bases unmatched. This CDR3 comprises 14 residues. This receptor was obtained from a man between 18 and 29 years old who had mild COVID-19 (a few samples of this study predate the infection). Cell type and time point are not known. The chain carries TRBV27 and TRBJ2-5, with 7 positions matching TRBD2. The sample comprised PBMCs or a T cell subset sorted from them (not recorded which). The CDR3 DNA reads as TGTGCCAGCAGTTTGCGACTAGCCGGGGAGACCCAGTACTTC. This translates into CASSLRLAGETQYF.